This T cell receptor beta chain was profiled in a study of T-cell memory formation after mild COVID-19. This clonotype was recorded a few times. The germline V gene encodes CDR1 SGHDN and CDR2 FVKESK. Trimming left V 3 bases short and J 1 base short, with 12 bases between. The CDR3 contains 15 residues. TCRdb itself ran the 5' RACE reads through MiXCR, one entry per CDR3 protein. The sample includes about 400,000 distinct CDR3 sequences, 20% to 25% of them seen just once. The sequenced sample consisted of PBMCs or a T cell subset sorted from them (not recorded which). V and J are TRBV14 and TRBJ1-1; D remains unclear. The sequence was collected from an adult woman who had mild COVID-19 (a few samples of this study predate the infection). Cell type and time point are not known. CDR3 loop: CASSQVGWTNTEAFF. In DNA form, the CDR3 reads TGTGCCAGCAGCCAGGTGGGGTGGACGAACACTGAAGCTTTCTTT. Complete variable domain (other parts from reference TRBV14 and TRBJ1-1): EAGVTQFPSHSVIEKGQTVTLRCDPISGHDNLYWYRRVMGKEIKFLLHFVKESKQDESGMPNNRFLAERTGGTYSTLKVQPAELEDSGVYFCASSQVGWTNTEAFFGQGTRLTVV.